The 29 T cell receptor beta chains listed next were all sequenced from one sample in a study of OX40 agonist ivuxolimab in advanced cancers. Here immunoSEQ multiplex PCR was the method, and the copy in TCRdb shows in-frame clones only, minus some. The table lists some 57,000 clones, approximately 84% of them singletons. This specimen was CD4+ or CD8+ T cells sorted from blood, taken in a trial of the OX40 agonist ivuxolimab. The receptor set was obtained from an adult with an advanced solid tumor such as melanoma, head and neck, liver or kidney cancer.

CDR3 loop: CASSESWEIDQPQHF. In DNA form, the CDR3 reads TGTGCCAGCAGTGAGAGTTGGGAAATTGATCAGCCCCAGCATTTT. The V and J genes are TRBV6-1 and TRBJ1-5; no clear D. Germline-derived CDR1 and CDR2 are MNHNS and SASEGT. V lost 3 bases, J lost 5 bases, and 14 bases lay in between. The CDR3 has 15 residues.

V gene TRBV11-2 combines with J gene TRBJ1-1; D perhaps matches TRBD1 (6 bases). Trimming stripped 6 bases from V and 1 base from J, with 27 bases between. Germline V gene sequence: CDR1 SGHAT, CDR2 FQNNGV. The CDR3 sequence is 19 residues long. This CDR3 reads CASRDQGSVFVGGNTEAFF. CDR3 bases: TGTGCCAGCAGGGATCAAGGAAGTGTATTTGTAGGGGGGAACACTGAAGCTTTCTTT.

The chain recombines TRBV4-3 with TRBJ1-4; a weak D match, TRBD1 (5 bases). V lost 2 bases to trimming and J lost 8 bases, with 9 bases between them. CDR3 length: 13 residues. Per the germline V gene, CDR1 is LGHNA and CDR2 is YSLEER. The CDR3 bases are TGCGCCAGCAGCCAAAACAGGCGAGAAAAACTGTTTTTT. Translating it yields CASSQNRREKLFF.

The chain joins TRBV19 to TRBJ1-1; D might be TRBD1 (5 bases). The CDR3 is 15 residues long. The germline V gene encodes CDR1 LNHDA and CDR2 SQIVND (reference sequence). The ends were cut back, 6 bases at V and 3 bases at J, with 17 bases in the middle. The CDR3 nucleotides read TGTGCCAGTAGCCCGGGGAGGGGCGAGGACACTGAAGCTTTCTTT. Its protein is CASSPGRGEDTEAFF.

The rearrangement uses TRBV10-3 and TRBJ1-4, with D uncertain. The CDR3 extends over 14 amino acids. Looked up from germline, CDR1 is ENHRY and CDR2 is SYGVKD. V was pared by 6 bases and J by 0 bases, with 8 bases between. The CDR3 protein is CAISFDSTNEKLFF. CDR3 nucleotide sequence: TGTGCCATCAGCTTCGATTCAACTAATGAAAAACTGTTTTTT.

The chain couples TRBV6-5 to TRBJ2-7; 7 bases fit TRBD2. The CDR3 contains 14 residues. J lost 1 base, V lost 7 bases, and 7 bases had no gene match. Germline values: CDR1 MNHEY, CDR2 SVGAGI. CDR3 DNA sequence: TGTGCCAGCATGCCGGGACTATTATCCTACGAGCAGTACTTC. It specifies CASMPGLLSYEQYF.

The gene calls are TRBV6-5 and TRBJ2-6, with D unresolved. The CDR3 length is 13 residues. Germline CDR1 and CDR2: MNHEY and SVGAGI. V lost 11 bases and J lost 2, with 10 bases in between. The DNA for the CDR3 is TGTGCCTGCAAGGTTCCTGGGGCCAACGTCCTGACTTTC. Translation gives CACKVPGANVLTF.

This rearrangement joins TRBV9 to TRBJ2-2; the D gene is possibly TRBD2 (6 bases). The CDR3 covers 14 residues. V gave up 3 bases and J gave up 4 bases, with 10 bases separating them. Per germline, CDR1 SGDLS and CDR2 YYNGEE. The CDR3 region has the DNA TGTGCCAGCAGCGGGACTACCCTCACCGGGGAGCTGTTTTTT. Translated: CASSGTTLTGELFF.

This chain connects TRBV28 to TRBJ1-3; possible D gene TRBD1, 5 bases. Deletions cut 4 bases from V and 7 bases from J, with 14 bases between. The CDR3 contains 14 residues. From germline, CDR1 is MDHEN and CDR2 SYDVKM. This CDR3 reads CASSSFDRINTIYF. In DNA, the CDR3 is TGTGCCAGCAGTTCCTTCGACAGAATTAACACCATATATTTT.

This chain uses TRBV10-3 with TRBJ2-7; TRBD2 matches 10 bases. Germline lookup yields CDR1 ENHRY and CDR2 SYGVKD. Trimming removed 8 bases from V and 0 bases from J; junction bases left unmatched: 4. The CDR3 totals 14 residues. As DNA, the CDR3 is TGTGCCATCGGGGTAGCGGGAGGCTCCTACGAGCAGTACTTC. The encoded protein is CAIGVAGGSYEQYF.

The chain joins TRBV7-2 to TRBJ2-7; no clear D gene. CDR1 and CDR2 from the germline V gene are SGHTA and FQGNSA. V was shortened by 5 bases and J by 2 bases, with 4 bases between the two germline ends. The CDR3 spans 11 residues. CDR3 in amino acids: CASSPAYEQYF. The CDR3 DNA reads TGTGCCAGCAGCCCTGCCTACGAGCAGTACTTC.

CDR3 protein: CASSLEGTLYNEQFF. CDR3 coding DNA: TGTGCCAGCAGCTTAGAAGGGACGTTATACAATGAGCAGTTCTTC. This chain uses TRBV11-3 with TRBJ2-1; D possibly uses TRBD1 or TRBD2 (5 bases each). There are 15 residues in the CDR3. V lost 0 bases and J lost 4, with 10 bases in between. From germline, CDR1 is SGHNT and CDR2 YENEEA.

The chain has TRBV5-1 and TRBJ2-5; no reliable D call. This CDR3 has 17 residues. The germline V gene has CDR1 SGHRS and CDR2 YFSETQ. Trimming removed 0 bases from V and 0 bases from J, with 15 bases in between. The CDR3 is CASSLGFPRMNQETQYF. The CDR3 DNA is TGCGCCAGCAGCTTGGGCTTTCCCAGGATGAACCAAGAGACCCAGTACTTC.

The chain has TRBV7-8 and TRBJ2-7; either TRBD1 or TRBD2 may fit D (6 bases each). Germline V gives CDR1 SGHVS, CDR2 FQNEAQ. V dropped 2 bases and J dropped 3 bases, with 17 bases sitting between them. CDR3 size: 16 residues. CDR3 residues: CASSLRGDSIGYEQYF. The CDR3 DNA reads TGTGCCAGCAGCTTAAGGGGGGACTCGATCGGCTACGAGCAGTACTTC.

This chain connects TRBV7-9 to TRBJ2-1; tentative D call: TRBD1 (6 bases). Trimming shortened V by 1 base and J by 2 bases, and 6 bases separated the two germline ends. The CDR3 runs to 14 residues. Germline values: CDR1 SEHNR, CDR2 FQNEAQ (reference sequence). Written as DNA, the CDR3 is TGTGCCAGCAGCTTAGGGACAGCCTACAATGAGCAGTTCTTC. Protein sequence: CASSLGTAYNEQFF.

The chain carries TRBV5-4 and TRBJ2-7; D ambiguous. The CDR3 contains 14 residues. Germline V gives CDR1 SGHNT, CDR2 YYREEE (reference sequence). V lost 0 bases to trimming and J lost 2 bases, with 9 bases between them. CDR3 coding DNA: TGTGCCAGCAGCTTGGATCTCAGTACCTACGAGCAGTACTTC. It is translated as CASSLDLSTYEQYF.

In its sample, this clone was seen once. The chain links TRBV7-2 to TRBJ2-5; D is tentatively TRBD1 or TRBD2 (5 bases each). With 5 bases removed from V and 7 bases from J, the gap between germline ends came to 23 bases. The CDR3 consists of 16 residues. Germline CDR1 reads SGHTA; CDR2 reads FQGNSA. CDR3 nucleotides: TGTGCCAGCAGCCTGAGGGGACCAACGGAATACGGGACCCAGTACTTC. Amino acids: CASSLRGPTEYGTQYF.

The chain couples TRBV19 to TRBJ2-7, with TRBD1 matching over 9 bases. The CDR3 contains 15 residues. The germline CDR1 and CDR2 sequences are LNHDA and SQIVND (reference sequence). Trimming at V came to 4 bases and at J to 6 bases, leaving 10 bases not matched to a gene. In DNA, the CDR3 is TGTGCCAGTAGTACCCGGGACAGGGCATCGGGCGAGCAGTACTTC. Translated: CASSTRDRASGEQYF.

This clone is a singleton in its sample. The chain joins TRBV28 to TRBJ1-5; D is undetermined. CDR1 is MDHEN and CDR2 is SYDVKM in the germline V gene. CDR3 length: 14 residues. The V end was cut by 7 bases, the J end by 3 bases, with 13 bases between. The DNA of the CDR3 is TGTGCCAGCAAACTCAGGTCCCTCAATCAGCCCCAGCATTTT. Its translation is CASKLRSLNQPQHF.

The V and J genes are TRBV4-3 and TRBJ2-7; D possibly corresponds to TRBD1 (6 bases). Trimming removed 6 bases from V and 5 bases from J, with 14 bases in between. Germline lookup yields CDR1 LGHNA and CDR2 YSLEER. The length of the CDR3 is 13 residues. CDR3 sequence reads: CASSRRGRDEQYF. The CDR3 DNA follows: TGCGCCAGCAGTCGCAGGGGTCGAGACGAGCAGTACTTC.

V and J are TRBV7-9 and TRBJ2-5; D unresolved. The CDR3 is made up of 19 amino acids. The germline CDR1 and CDR2 sequences are SEHNR and FQNEAQ (reference sequence). The germline V and J ends were trimmed by 1 base and 6 bases, with 27 bases remaining between them. DNA for the CDR3: TGTGCCAGCAGCTTAGATACTGGGGTTGGATCATATAGAAGGAAGACCCAGTACTTC. Amino acid sequence: CASSLDTGVGSYRRKTQYF.

The chain links TRBV5-6 to TRBJ1-1, with 9 positions matching TRBD1. Germline V gives CDR1 SGHDT, CDR2 YYEEEE. The CDR3 has 17 amino acids. V lost 0 bases to trimming and J lost 1 base; unmatched junction nucleotides: 7. CDR3 loop: CASSLDRDRVTNTEAFF. The CDR3 nucleotides are TGTGCCAGCAGCTTGGACCGGGACAGGGTTACGAACACTGAAGCTTTCTTT.

This sequence joins TRBV28 and TRBJ1-5; maybe TRBD1 (5 bases). V was cut by 8 bases and J by 3 bases, with 11 bases left in between. The CDR3 is made up of 13 amino acids. The germline V gene encodes CDR1 MDHEN and CDR2 SYDVKM. CDR3 bases: TGTGCCAGCCACTGGGACGTCAATCAGCCCCAGCATTTT. Encoded protein: CASHWDVNQPQHF.

This chain links TRBV5-6 with TRBJ2-1; 7 bases are a match to TRBD2. CDR1 and CDR2 (germline): SGHDT, YYEEEE. The CDR3 extends over 17 amino acids. With 4 bases clipped from V and 7 bases from J, the junction kept 17 bases outside the gene matches. The DNA of the CDR3 is TGTGCCAGCAGCGTAGGGACCGCTGGTCTGCGGGGGAATGAGCAGTTCTTC. Amino acid sequence: CASSVGTAGLRGNEQFF.

Only one count was recorded for this clone. The chain is built from TRBV2 and TRBJ1-3, with D maybe TRBD1 (6 bases). CDR3 size: 16 residues. V gave up 2 bases and J gave up 4 bases, with 15 bases separating them. Germline-derived CDR1 and CDR2 are SNHLY and FYNNEI. The CDR3 sequence is CASSESQGRGGNTIYF. The CDR3 nucleotides are TGTGCCAGCAGTGAATCACAGGGTCGTGGAGGAAACACCATATATTTT.

The chain has TRBV29-1 and TRBJ2-4; D may correspond to TRBD1 or TRBD2 (5 bases each). The germline V gene encodes CDR1 SQVTM and CDR2 ANQGSEA. The V and J ends lost 3 bases and 8 bases respectively, with 17 bases between them. The CDR3 has 14 amino acids. The CDR3 DNA reads TGCAGCGTTGACCCAGGGACGGGGTGGGACATTCAGTACTTC. This codes for CSVDPGTGWDIQYF.

To note about this clone: The junction shows a germline mismatch at one end, possibly a read error. CDR3 amino acids: CTSRRRPTGTQYF. The CDR3 DNA is TGTACCAGTAGACGGAGACCCACGGGGACCCAGTACTTC. The rearrangement uses TRBV19 and TRBJ2-5; no definite D call. This CDR3 region has 13 residues. CDR1 is LNHDA, CDR2 SQIVND, per germline (reference sequence).

This chain links TRBV7-2 with TRBJ2-7; D uncertain. The CDR3 is 14 amino acids. Deletions cut 5 bases from V and 3 bases from J, with 14 bases between. Germline-derived CDR1 and CDR2 are SGHTA and FQGNSA. This CDR3 is CASSPTPSHYEQYF. The CDR3 DNA follows: TGTGCCAGCAGCCCGACCCCGAGCCACTACGAGCAGTACTTC.

The chain couples TRBV9 to TRBJ2-2; D perhaps matches TRBD2 (6 bases). Germline-derived CDR1 and CDR2 are SGDLS and YYNGEE. This CDR3 contains 15 residues. Trimming removed 3 bases from V and 5 bases from J, with 14 bases in between. DNA of the CDR3: TGTGCCAGCAGCGAGGGGTGGGGGAGGACCGGGGAGCTGTTTTTT. Residues: CASSEGWGRTGELFF.